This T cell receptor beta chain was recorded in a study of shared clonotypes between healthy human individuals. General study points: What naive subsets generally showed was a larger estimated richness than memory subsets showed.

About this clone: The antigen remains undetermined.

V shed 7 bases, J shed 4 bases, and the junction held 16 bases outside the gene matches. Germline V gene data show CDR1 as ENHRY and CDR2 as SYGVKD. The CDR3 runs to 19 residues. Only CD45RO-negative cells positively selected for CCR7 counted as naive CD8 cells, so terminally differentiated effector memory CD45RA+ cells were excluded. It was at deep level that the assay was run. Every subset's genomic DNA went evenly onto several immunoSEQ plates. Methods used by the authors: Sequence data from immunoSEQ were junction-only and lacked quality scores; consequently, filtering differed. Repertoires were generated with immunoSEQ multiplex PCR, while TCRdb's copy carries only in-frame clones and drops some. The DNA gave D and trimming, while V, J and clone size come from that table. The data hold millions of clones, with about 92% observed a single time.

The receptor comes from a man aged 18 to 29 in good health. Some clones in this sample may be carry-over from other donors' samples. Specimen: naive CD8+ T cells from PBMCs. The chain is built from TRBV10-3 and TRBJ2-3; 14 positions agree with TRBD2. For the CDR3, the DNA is TGTGCCATCATATCCGGGACTAGCGGGAGTATAGGGAGGGCAGATACGCAGTATTTT. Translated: CAIISGTSGSIGRADTQYF.